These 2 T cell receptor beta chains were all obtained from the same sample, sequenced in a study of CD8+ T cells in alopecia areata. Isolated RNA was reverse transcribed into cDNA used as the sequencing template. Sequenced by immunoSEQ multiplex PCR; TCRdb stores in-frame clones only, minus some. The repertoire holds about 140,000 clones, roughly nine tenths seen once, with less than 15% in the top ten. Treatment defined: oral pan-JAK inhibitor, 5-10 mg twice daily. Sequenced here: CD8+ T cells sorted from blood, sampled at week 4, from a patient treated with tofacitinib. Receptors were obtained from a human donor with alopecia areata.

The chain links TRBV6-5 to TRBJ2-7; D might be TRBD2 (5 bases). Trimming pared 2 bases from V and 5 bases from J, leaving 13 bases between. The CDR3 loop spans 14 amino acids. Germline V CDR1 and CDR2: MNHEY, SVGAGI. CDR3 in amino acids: CASSYVASLDEQYF. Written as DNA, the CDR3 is TGTGCCAGCAGTTACGTCGCTAGCCTTGACGAGCAGTACTTC.

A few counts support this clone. CDR3: CASSQASEQYF. CDR3 nucleotides: TGCGCCAGCAGCCAAGCGAGCGAGCAGTACTTC. This chain connects TRBV4-1 to TRBJ2-7, with D uncertain. V lost 1 base, J lost 6 bases, and 4 bases lay in between. The CDR3 is made up of 11 amino acids. Per germline, CDR1 MGHRA and CDR2 YSYEKL.